Listed below are T cell receptor beta chains from one sample, sequenced in a study of OX40 agonist ivuxolimab in advanced cancers. Data came from immunoSEQ multiplex PCR; TCRdb stores just in-frame clones and leaves some out. The sample has under 100,000 clones, nearly 90% seen once. The sequencing used CD4+ or CD8+ T cells sorted from blood, collected in a trial of the OX40 agonist ivuxolimab. These receptors came from an adult with an advanced solid tumor such as melanoma, head and neck, liver or kidney cancer. Both conserved end residues are part of each CDR3. D genes are given only for firm matches. The size field is filled for only some rows; it gives once, few, many or a size class.

>TRBD1|TRBJ1-2|-|TRBV6-5|13
CASSRGQGLGYTF
TGTGCCAGCAGTCGGGGACAGGGGCTCGGCTACACCTTC
>-|TRBJ1-1|-|TRBV5-5|13
CASSFPVNTEAFF
TGTGCCAGCAGCTTCCCGGTGAACACTGAAGCTTTCTTT
>-|TRBJ1-4|-|TRBV11-2|15
CASRRPGRPNEKLFF
TGTGCCAGCAGGCGGCCGGGACGGCCCAATGAAAAACTGTTTTTT
>-|TRBJ1-4|-|TRBV19|14
CASRRAQGNEKLFF
TGTGCCAGTAGAAGGGCCCAGGGAAATGAAAAACTGTTTTTT
>-|TRBJ1-5|-|TRBV19|14
CATSGRAINQPQHF
TGTGCCACCTCTGGGAGGGCCATCAATCAGCCCCAGCATTTT
>TRBD1|TRBJ2-3|-|TRBV5-4|14
CASVAQGGTDTQYF
TGTGCCAGCGTAGCGCAGGGGGGCACAGATACGCAGTATTTT
>-|TRBJ1-5|-|TRBV27|12
CASRQGSQPQHF
TGTGCCAGCAGACAGGGTTCTCAGCCCCAGCATTTT
>TRBD2|TRBJ2-5|-|TRBV5-1|15
CASSLAGGPRETQYF
TGCGCCAGCAGCTTAGCGGGAGGGCCGCGGGAGACCCAGTACTTC
>-|TRBJ1-3|few|TRBV2|15
CASSEVVQRGDTIYF
TGTGCCAGCAGTGAGGTGGTACAGCGGGGGGACACCATATATTTT
>-|TRBJ1-5|-|TRBV6-1|16
CASSEAGTITHQPQHF
TGTGCCAGCAGTGAAGCGGGGACAATAACACATCAGCCCCAGCATTTT
>-|TRBJ1-6|-|TRBV2|15
CASSPPGGYNSPLHF
TGTGCCAGCTCCCCCCCTGGGGGTTATAATTCACCCCTCCACTTT
>-|TRBJ2-7|-|TRBV5-8|11
CASSLTYEQYF
TGTGCCAGCAGCTTGACCTACGAGCAGTACTTC
>TRBD1|TRBJ1-3|-|TRBV10-2|16
CASRMTIGQGGNTIYF
TGCGCCAGCAGGATGACCATCGGACAGGGGGGAAACACCATATATTTT
>TRBD2|TRBJ2-2|-|TRBV27|15
CASSLGSGVSGELFF
TGTGCCAGCAGTTTAGGTAGCGGGGTCTCCGGGGAGCTGTTTTTT
>-|TRBJ1-4|-|TRBV2|14
CASSESTYQEELFF
TGTGCCAGCAGTGAATCGACCTACCAGGAGGAACTGTTTTTT
>TRBD2|TRBJ2-7|-|TRBV9|16
CASSVGRLAGSYEQYF
TGTGCCAGCAGCGTAGGAAGGTTAGCGGGAAGCTACGAGCAGTACTTC
>TRBD2|TRBJ2-5|-|TRBV5-1|14
CASAKGLDLETQYF
TGCGCCAGCGCAAAAGGACTAGACCTGGAGACCCAGTACTTC
>-|TRBJ1-1|few|TRBV5-6|13
CASSLDMGTEAFF
TGTGCCAGCAGCTTGGACATGGGGACTGAAGCTTTCTTT
>TRBD1|TRBJ1-3|once|TRBV11-2|16
CASSRQGTGPGNTIYF
TGTGCCAGCAGCAGGCAAGGGACAGGGCCTGGAAACACCATATATTTT
>-|TRBJ2-1|-|TRBV27|16
CASSSTGATKGNEQFF
TGTGCCAGCAGTTCGACCGGGGCCACAAAGGGCAATGAGCAGTTCTTC
>-|TRBJ2-2|once|TRBV2|16
CASSQIRLTNTGELFF
TGTGCCAGCAGTCAAATCAGACTCACGAACACCGGGGAGCTGTTTTTT
>TRBD2|TRBJ2-5|once|TRBV7-3|15
CASSLGGRAGETQYF
TGTGCCAGCAGCTTAGGTGGGAGGGCCGGAGAGACCCAGTACTTC
>-|TRBJ2-7|-|TRBV6-5|12
CASRNLVYEQYF
TGTGCCAGCAGGAATCTGGTGTACGAGCAGTACTTC
>-|TRBJ1-1|-|TRBV6-5|13
CASIGLGNTEAFF
TGTGCCAGCATTGGTTTGGGGAACACTGAAGCTTTCTTT
>TRBD1|TRBJ1-1|-|TRBV7-2|13
CASSLTGTTEAFF
TGTGCCAGCAGCTTGACAGGGACCACTGAAGCTTTCTTT
>TRBD2|TRBJ2-1|once|TRBV10-1|14
CASSDRTSHNEQFF
TGCGCCAGCAGTGACCGGACTAGTCATAATGAGCAGTTCTTC
>TRBD2|TRBJ2-2|-|TRBV11-2|16
CASSLDSGGLTGELFF
TGTGCCAGCAGCTTAGATAGCGGGGGGTTGACCGGGGAGCTGTTTTTT
>TRBD1|TRBJ2-1|-|TRBV11-3|16
CASSLRGQLPDNEQFF
TGTGCCAGCAGCTTAAGGGGGCAGCTTCCCGACAATGAGCAGTTCTTC
>-|TRBJ1-2|-|TRBV28|13
CASSPGGAYGYTF
TGTGCCAGCAGTCCCGGTGGGGCCTATGGCTACACCTTC
>TRBD1|TRBJ1-2|-|TRBV7-9|16
CASSLRSGTGVRGYTF
TGTGCCAGCAGCTTAAGGTCCGGGACAGGGGTTCGTGGCTACACCTTC
>-|TRBJ1-5|-|TRBV2|15
CASSAWDNRARPQHF
TGTGCCAGCAGTGCTTGGGACAATAGGGCTAGGCCCCAGCATTTT
>-|TRBJ1-2|-|TRBV10-2|15
CASSGRARANYGYTF
TGCGCCAGCAGTGGGCGGGCCAGAGCTAACTATGGCTACACCTTC
>TRBD1|TRBJ1-6|-|TRBV7-9|15
CASSRTGSYNSPLHF
TGTGCCAGCAGCCGGACAGGGTCCTATAATTCACCCCTCCACTTT
>TRBD2|TRBJ2-7|-|TRBV7-2|14
CASSSDFGRGEQYF
TGTGCCAGCAGCTCCGACTTTGGGAGGGGCGAGCAGTACTTC
>-|TRBJ2-3|-|TRBV5-1|15
CASSLGGLVEDTQYF
TGCGCCAGCAGCTTGGGGGGCTTGGTGGAAGATACGCAGTATTTT
>-|TRBJ2-5|once|TRBV9|14
CASSVVGAQETQYF
TGTGCCAGCAGCGTAGTGGGGGCCCAAGAGACCCAGTACTTC
>-|TRBJ1-6|-|TRBV19|13
CASRFLGDSPLHF
TGTGCCAGTAGATTCCTGGGTGATTCACCCCTCCACTTT